These 26 T cell receptor beta chains share one sample of origin, sequenced in a study of OX40 agonist ivuxolimab in advanced cancers. Assay: immunoSEQ multiplex PCR; the TCRdb copy retains only in-frame clones and omits some. The table includes several thousand clones, about nine tenths detected once. Source: CD4+ or CD8+ T cells sorted from blood, taken in a trial of the OX40 agonist ivuxolimab. These receptors came from an adult with an advanced solid tumor such as melanoma, head and neck, liver or kidney cancer.

The chain couples TRBV6-6 to TRBJ2-7; perhaps TRBD2 as D (5 bases). The length of the CDR3 is 13 residues. Trimming stripped 2 bases from V and 1 base from J, with 6 bases between. CDR1 is MNHNY, CDR2 SVGAGI, per germline (reference sequence). CDR3 loop: CASSYGGSYEQYF. The CDR3 DNA is TGTGCCAGCAGTTACGGAGGATCCTACGAGCAGTACTTC.

The rearrangement joins TRBV28 to TRBJ2-6; 11 bases match TRBD1. V lost 8 bases to trimming and J lost 2 bases; unmatched junction nucleotides: 8. The CDR3 has 17 residues. The germline CDR1 and CDR2 sequences are MDHEN and SYDVKM. The CDR3 bases are TGTGCCAGCGAAATAGGACAGGGGGCACCTGGGGCCAACGTCCTGACTTTC. Translation: CASEIGQGAPGANVLTF.

The chain couples TRBV19 to TRBJ1-5; D is perhaps TRBD1 (6 bases). The CDR3 is made up of 16 amino acids. V was clipped by 3 bases and J by 0 bases, with 12 bases between them. CDR1 and CDR2 (germline): LNHDA, SQIVND (reference sequence). CDR3 coding DNA: TGTGCCAGTAGTATCCCGACAGGTTATAGCAATCAGCCCCAGCATTTT. This sequence encodes CASSIPTGYSNQPQHF. Using reference TRBV19 and TRBJ1-5 for the parts outside the CDR3, the full variable domain is DGGITQSPKYLFRKEGQNVTLSCEQNLNHDAMYWYRQDPGQGLRLIYYSQIVNDFQKGDIAEGYSVSREKKESFPLTVTSAQKNPTAFYLCASSIPTGYSNQPQHFGDGTRLSIL.

The chain links TRBV27 to TRBJ2-1; 10 positions agree with TRBD1. In germline, CDR1 is MNHEY, CDR2 SMNVEV (reference sequence). This CDR3 has 15 amino acids. V lost 5 bases and J lost 8; bases outside the gene matches: 9. CDR3 loop: CASSNPGQGSYEQFF. The CDR3 DNA sequence: TGTGCCAGCAGTAATCCGGGACAGGGGTCCTATGAGCAGTTCTTC.

The chain employs TRBV7-9 and TRBJ2-3, with D perhaps matching TRBD2 (6 bases). The germline V gene encodes CDR1 SEHNR and CDR2 FQNEAQ (reference sequence). This CDR3 is 15 amino acids long. The V gene lost 1 base and the J gene lost 5 bases, with 13 bases spanning the gap. CDR3 coding DNA: TGTGCCAGCAGCTTAGGACTAGAGTTCGTAGATACGCAGTATTTT. This encodes CASSLGLEFVDTQYF.

The CDR3 sequence is CASTIGGLGEQYF. The DNA for the CDR3 is TGTGCCAGTACCATAGGAGGGTTGGGTGAGCAGTACTTC. This chain connects TRBV19 to TRBJ2-7; TRBD2 is a possible D gene (6 bases). The CDR3 has 13 residues. Trimming removed 7 bases at V and 7 bases at J, with 17 bases between. Germline CDR1 reads LNHDA; CDR2 reads SQIVND (reference sequence). The full variable domain, its missing parts supplied by reference TRBV19 and TRBJ2-7, is DGGITQSPKYLFRKEGQNVTLSCEQNLNHDAMYWYRQDPGQGLRLIYYSQIVNDFQKGDIAEGYSVSREKKESFPLTVTSAQKNPTAFYLCASTIGGLGEQYFGPGTRLTVT.

J is TRBJ2-7 and V is TRBV7-2; unclear D gene. This CDR3 has 13 residues. The germline V gene encodes CDR1 SGHTA and CDR2 FQGNSA. Trimming took off 5 bases at V and 3 bases at J, with 11 bases between the two ends. This CDR3 is CASSPPDGYEQYF. CDR3 DNA: TGTGCCAGCAGCCCTCCCGACGGCTACGAGCAGTACTTC.

This chain uses TRBV30 with TRBJ2-7, with D perhaps TRBD2 (5 bases). CDR3 length: 12 amino acids. The V and J ends lost 3 bases and 5 bases respectively, with 11 bases between them. The germline gives CDR1 GTSNPN, CDR2 SVGIG (reference sequence). The CDR3 DNA follows: TGTGCCTGGAGCGGGGTTAGGGACGAGCAGTACTTC. This encodes CAWSGVRDEQYF.

J is TRBJ2-7 and V is TRBV5-1; no clear D gene. This CDR3 spans 13 amino acids. Trimming cost V 2 bases and J 7 bases, with 13 bases left between them. The germline gives CDR1 SGHRS, CDR2 YFSETQ. CDR3 sequence: CASSLHTSSEQYF. DNA of the CDR3: TGCGCCAGCAGCTTACACACCTCGAGTGAGCAGTACTTC.

This sequence joins TRBV19 and TRBJ1-2, with D unresolved. The CDR3 has 14 residues. V gave up 7 bases and J gave up 5 bases, with 17 bases separating them. Germline V gene data show CDR1 as LNHDA and CDR2 as SQIVND (reference sequence). Written as DNA, the CDR3 is TGTGCCAGTAAAAATGAGTTCGGCTTTTATGGCTACACCTTC. It specifies CASKNEFGFYGYTF.

This clone was detected only a few times. The chain has TRBV7-3 and TRBJ2-7; D is tentatively TRBD1 or TRBD2 (5 bases each). The CDR3 is made up of 15 amino acids. Germline CDR1 and CDR2: SGHTA and FQGTGA. V shed 3 bases and J shed 5 bases, with 17 bases lying between them. The CDR3 loop is CASSFTGTALDEQYF. The CDR3, as DNA: TGTGCCAGCAGCTTTACCGGGACCGCATTAGACGAGCAGTACTTC.

CDR3 DNA sequence: TGTGCCACACGAGATTCTCTAGCGGGAGGTTACGAGCAGTACTTC. Translated: CATRDSLAGGYEQYF. This chain joins TRBV2 and TRBJ2-7; 11 positions match TRBD2. CDR1 and CDR2 (germline): SNHLY, FYNNEI. After removal of 10 bases from V and 4 bases from J, the junction contained 12 bases not matched to a gene. There are 15 residues in the CDR3.

The V gene is TRBV9, the J gene TRBJ2-7, with TRBD1 matching over 9 bases. Germline CDR1 SGDLS, CDR2 YYNGEE. The CDR3 covers 14 residues. The V segment lost 4 bases and the J segment 4 bases; nucleotides outside the gene matches: 6. This CDR3 reads CASSSPGQGYEQYF. Here the CDR3 DNA reads TGTGCCAGCAGCTCTCCGGGACAGGGTTACGAGCAGTACTTC. The whole variable domain, filled in from reference TRBV9 and TRBJ2-7, reads DSGVTQTPKHLITATGQRVTLRCSPRSGDLSVYWYQQSLDQGLQFLIQYYNGEERAKGNILERFSAQQFPDLHSELNLSSLELGDSALYFCASSSPGQGYEQYFGPGTRLTVT.

J is TRBJ1-6 and V is TRBV4-1; the D is unclear. Germline CDR1 and CDR2: MGHRA and YSYEKL. CDR3 length: 17 residues. Trimming removed 5 bases from V and 9 bases from J, with 23 bases in between. CDR3 amino acids: CASSEVPVVEFGSPLHF. The CDR3 DNA follows: TGCGCCAGCAGCGAAGTCCCCGTAGTGGAGTTCGGTTCACCCCTCCACTTT.

The V and J genes are TRBV2 and TRBJ2-2, with 7 bases fitting TRBD1. CDR1 and CDR2 from the germline V gene are SNHLY and FYNNEI. The ends lost 7 bases at V and 5 bases at J; junction bases unmatched: 13. This CDR3 has 16 residues. The CDR3 sequence is CASNHRGSGSTGELFF. The CDR3 DNA follows: TGTGCCAGCAATCACAGGGGTTCAGGGTCTACCGGGGAGCTGTTTTTT.

The V and J genes are TRBV23-1 and TRBJ2-5, with 7 bases aligning to TRBD2. TRBV23-1 qualifies as an ORF whose function is uncertain. This CDR3 region has 14 residues. Germline trimming cut 5 bases from V and 5 bases from J; bases unmatched to any gene: 8. The CDR3 DNA follows: TGCGCCAGCAGTTCGCGGGAGAGGGCGGAGACCCAGTACTTC. It encodes CASSSRERAETQYF.

J is TRBJ1-5 and V is TRBV27, with D unclear. V lost 1 base to trimming and J lost 5 bases, with 6 bases between them. The CDR3 sequence is 13 residues long. Germline-derived CDR1 and CDR2 are MNHEY and SMNVEV (reference sequence). CDR3 amino acids: CASSLWVDQPQHF. For the CDR3, the DNA is TGTGCCAGCAGTTTATGGGTAGATCAGCCCCAGCATTTT.

This chain joins TRBV7-9 and TRBJ2-2, with 8 bases identical to TRBD2. This CDR3 is built from 16 residues. CDR1 and CDR2 (germline): SEHNR, FQNEAQ (reference sequence). The V gene end was trimmed by 3 bases and the J gene end by 6 bases; junction bases not matched to a gene: 9. The CDR3 is CASSFEDGRVPGELFF. The CDR3 DNA reads TGTGCCAGCAGCTTCGAGGACGGGAGGGTTCCCGGGGAGCTGTTTTTT. Filled out from reference TRBV7-9 and TRBJ2-2, the complete variable domain reads DTGVSQNPRHKITKRGQNVTFRCDPISEHNRLYWYRQTLGQGPEFLTYFQNEAQLEKSRLLSDRFSAERPKGSFSTLEIQRTEQGDSAMYLCASSFEDGRVPGELFFGEGSRLTVL.

The chain has TRBV29-1 and TRBJ2-3; weak D call: TRBD1 (7 bases). CDR1 is SQVTM and CDR2 is ANQGSEA in the germline V gene. The CDR3 has 13 residues. V dropped 7 bases and J dropped 3 bases, with 14 bases sitting between them. CDR3 coding DNA: TGCAGCGGGATGGAGGGGGCGACAGATACGCAGTATTTT. Translation gives CSGMEGATDTQYF.

The chain joins TRBV7-8 to TRBJ1-1; D remains unclear. CDR3 length: 16 amino acids. V gave up 5 bases and J gave up 0 bases, with 16 bases separating them. Germline V CDR1 and CDR2: SGHVS, FQNEAQ. The CDR3 DNA is TGTGCCAGCAGCCTAATTCCGAGCCGCATGAACACTGAAGCTTTCTTT. It specifies CASSLIPSRMNTEAFF. Full variable domain (missing parts from reference TRBV7-8 and TRBJ1-1): GAGVSQSPRYKVAKRGQDVALRCDPISGHVSLFWYQQALGQGPEFLTYFQNEAQLDKSGLPSDRFFAERPEGSVSTLKIQRTQQEDSAVYLCASSLIPSRMNTEAFFGQGTRLTVV.

The chain is built from TRBV7-3 and TRBJ2-1, with D tentatively TRBD2 (6 bases). The CDR3 sequence is 15 residues long. Deletions cut 5 bases from V and 2 bases from J, with 13 bases between. Germline CDR1 reads SGHTA; CDR2 reads FQGTGA. The CDR3 bases are TGTGCCAGCAGCCCCGAGGCGGGACCCTACAATGAGCAGTTCTTC. Translating gives CASSPEAGPYNEQFF. The whole variable domain, filled in from reference TRBV7-3 and TRBJ2-1, reads GAGVSQTPSNKVTEKGKYVELRCDPISGHTALYWYRQSLGQGPEFLIYFQGTGAADDSGLPNDRFFAVRPEGSVSTLKIQRTERGDSAVYLCASSPEAGPYNEQFFGPGTRLTVL.

The V and J genes are TRBV14 and TRBJ1-2; 7 positions agree with TRBD1. This CDR3 comprises 15 residues. Germline CDR1 is SGHDN and CDR2 is FVKESK. Trimming took 5 bases from V and 6 from J; bases not matched to a gene: 12. The CDR3 reads CASSAPGEGANGYTF. The CDR3 DNA follows: TGTGCCAGCAGCGCGCCGGGGGAGGGGGCGAATGGCTACACCTTC.

The J gene is TRBJ2-5, the V gene TRBV19; tentatively, D is TRBD1 or TRBD2 (5 bases each). This CDR3 spans 16 amino acids. V lost 5 bases, J lost 3 bases, and 19 bases lay in between. From germline, CDR1 is LNHDA and CDR2 SQIVND (reference sequence). CDR3 loop: CASSPRGSSPEETQYF. CDR3 in DNA: TGTGCCAGTAGTCCCCGGGGCTCATCACCAGAAGAGACCCAGTACTTC.

This clone appeared a single time. This chain connects TRBV4-1 to TRBJ2-1; the match to TRBD2 covers 11 bases. V lost 1 base, J lost 6 bases, and 5 bases stayed unmatched. The CDR3 extends over 16 amino acids. In germline, CDR1 is MGHRA, CDR2 YSYEKL. The CDR3 DNA is TGCGCCAGCAGCCAAGTAGCGGGAGGGGCTTTCAATGAGCAGTTCTTC. Its protein product is CASSQVAGGAFNEQFF.

This chain links TRBV4-1 with TRBJ2-1; 9 bases are a match to TRBD2. CDR1 is MGHRA and CDR2 is YSYEKL in the germline V gene. This CDR3 has 18 residues. The V gene end was trimmed by 0 bases and the J gene end by 2 bases; junction bases not matched to a gene: 8. CDR3 sequence reads: CASSQDGGGLAPYNEQFF. The CDR3 coding sequence is TGCGCCAGCAGCCAAGATGGAGGCGGACTAGCGCCCTACAATGAGCAGTTCTTC.

The chain has TRBV7-9 and TRBJ2-1, with unresolved D. Trimming pared 1 base from V and 0 bases from J, leaving 13 bases between. The CDR3 covers 17 residues. CDR1 is SEHNR, CDR2 FQNEAQ, per germline (reference sequence). CDR3 region: CASSLEAARSSYNEQFF. DNA for the CDR3: TGTGCCAGCAGCTTAGAGGCAGCCAGGAGCTCCTACAATGAGCAGTTCTTC.